What follows are 13 T cell receptor beta chains derived from one specimen sequenced in a study of sequential checkpoint blockade in melanoma. Treatment described: randomized to nivolumab then ipilimumab (arm A) or the reverse (arm B). This table comes from immunoSEQ multiplex PCR, and its TCRdb copy is limited to in-frame clones, with some not included. The sample holds about 13,000 clones; approximately 78% are singletons and the top ten take around a third. The sequenced sample was CD8+ T cells sorted from blood (inferred from file names), obtained from a patient given nivolumab and ipilimumab in sequence. These receptors all stem from a human donor with melanoma.

This clone ranks as medium-sized. The junction departs from germline at one end; a sequencing error may be responsible. J is TRBJ1-1 and V is TRBV7-9, with 10 bases aligning to TRBD1. CDR3 length equals 12 residues. The germline CDR1 and CDR2 sequences are SEHNR and FQNEAQ (reference sequence). The CDR3 protein is CASSLAGTGDSF. In nucleotides, the CDR3 is TGTGCCAGCAGCTTAGCGGGGACAGGGGACTCCTTT.

This clone was counted a few times. The gene calls are TRBV9 and TRBJ2-7; D is possibly TRBD1 (6 bases). CDR3 size: 15 residues. CDR1 and CDR2 from the germline V gene are SGDLS and YYNGEE. Trimming took off 1 base at V and 5 bases at J, with 16 bases between the two ends. The CDR3 spells CASSVSTGLFDEQYF. CDR3 nucleotide sequence: TGTGCCAGCAGCGTAAGCACAGGGCTATTCGACGAGCAGTACTTC.

The chain uses TRBV27 and TRBJ2-3; D remains unclear. Germline CDR1 reads MNHEY; CDR2 reads SMNVEV (reference sequence). Trimming stripped 3 bases from V and 4 bases from J, with 14 bases between. The CDR3 runs 15 residues. The CDR3 coding sequence is TGTGCCAGCAGTTTGGCACCTCTAGTCGCAGATACGCAGTATTTT. Amino acid sequence: CASSLAPLVADTQYF.

A few counts support this clone. This chain links TRBV19 with TRBJ2-3, with D tentatively TRBD2 (6 bases). The CDR3 is 16 amino acids. Germline V gene sequence: CDR1 LNHDA, CDR2 SQIVND (reference sequence). CDR3 sequence reads: CATRTRRGDSTDTQYF. CDR3 in DNA: TGTGCAACCCGGACTCGGCGGGGAGACAGCACAGATACGCAGTATTTT.

This chain links TRBV15 with TRBJ2-1; D call uncertain. Germline V CDR1 and CDR2: LNHNV, YYDKDF (reference sequence). The CDR3 totals 14 residues. The V and J ends lost 0 bases and 4 bases respectively, with 7 bases between them. Written as DNA, the CDR3 is TGTGCCACCAGCAGAGATTTCAGTTACAATGAGCAGTTCTTC. Its protein is CATSRDFSYNEQFF.

V usage is TRBV6-5 and J usage is TRBJ2-1, with TRBD2 identical over 10 bases. The trim removed 4 bases at V and 10 bases at J, leaving 7 bases unmatched. This CDR3 is 14 amino acids long. Per the germline V gene, CDR1 is MNHEY and CDR2 is SVGAGI. The CDR3 region has the DNA TGTGCCAGCAGTTCGGGACTAGCGAAGCTCGAGCAGTTCTTC. This encodes CASSSGLAKLEQFF.

This chain links TRBV6-1 with TRBJ2-4, with 8 positions matching TRBD1. Unmatched junction bases numbered 9, after V lost 1 base and J lost 7 bases. Germline loops: CDR1 MNHNS, CDR2 SASEGT. This CDR3 has 16 residues. Written as DNA, the CDR3 is TGTGCCAGCAGTGAAGTTCAAGGGCGGGACAGGAACATTCAGTACTTC. Amino acid sequence: CASSEVQGRDRNIQYF.

The chain has TRBV2 and TRBJ2-7; maybe TRBD1 (6 bases). Germline V gives CDR1 SNHLY, CDR2 FYNNEI. The CDR3 contains 12 residues. The V end was cut by 10 bases, the J end by 3 bases, with 13 bases between. This CDR3 reads CAITGFRYEQYF. CDR3 sequence (DNA): TGTGCCATAACAGGGTTTCGCTACGAGCAGTACTTC. Complete variable domain (other parts from reference TRBV2 and TRBJ2-7): EPEVTQTPSHQVTQMGQEVILRCVPISNHLYFYWYRQILGQKVEFLVSFYNNEISEKSEIFDDQFSVERPDGSNFTLKIRSTKLEDSAMYFCAITGFRYEQYFGPGTRLTVT.

With regard to this clone: It differs at one base from a far larger clone, so likely a read error. This sequence joins TRBV19 and TRBJ1-6; possible D gene TRBD1, 6 bases. Trimming took 5 bases from V and 10 from J, leaving 18 bases between them. From germline, CDR1 is LNHDA and CDR2 SQIVND (reference sequence). The CDR3 length is 15 residues. The CDR3 is CASSLQGKGGSPLHF. For the CDR3, the DNA is TGTGCCAGTAGTTTGCAAGGGAAAGGGGGATCACCCCTCCACTTT.

A single count supports this clone. The V and J genes are TRBV15 and TRBJ1-2, with D hard to call. The CDR3 has 14 amino acids. Germline CDR1 is LNHNV and CDR2 is YYDKDF (reference sequence). Trimming left V 5 bases short and J 3 bases short, with 13 bases between. The CDR3 loop is CATSGFTVHYGYTF. Written as DNA, the CDR3 is TGTGCCACCAGCGGTTTCACGGTTCACTATGGCTACACCTTC.

This clone appeared a few times. The gene calls are TRBV2 and TRBJ1-6; D ambiguous. V gave up 6 bases and J gave up 9 bases, with 18 bases separating them. Germline V lookup: CDR1 SNHLY, CDR2 FYNNEI. CDR3 size: 15 residues. As DNA, the CDR3 is TGTGCCAGCAGCCCGTCCGGGGTAGTGGCTTCACCCCTCCACTTT. Amino acid sequence: CASSPSGVVASPLHF.

The chain carries TRBV2 and TRBJ2-1, with TRBD1 matching over 8 bases. The germline V gene has CDR1 SNHLY and CDR2 FYNNEI. The CDR3 covers 15 residues. The ends lost 8 bases at V and 2 bases at J; junction bases unmatched: 8. The CDR3 loop is CASRGGQDPYNEQFF. The CDR3 nucleotides are TGTGCCAGCCGAGGGGGACAGGACCCCTACAATGAGCAGTTCTTC.

There are a few counts of this clone. This chain joins TRBV6-6 and TRBJ2-5; 7 positions match TRBD2. The germline V gene encodes CDR1 MNHNY and CDR2 SVGAGI (reference sequence). This CDR3 spans 14 amino acids. V gave up 1 base and J gave up 4 bases; unmatched junction bases: 3. In DNA, the CDR3 is TGTGCCAGCAGTTACTGGCCGGGGGGAGAGACCCAGTACTTC. This gives the protein CASSYWPGGETQYF.